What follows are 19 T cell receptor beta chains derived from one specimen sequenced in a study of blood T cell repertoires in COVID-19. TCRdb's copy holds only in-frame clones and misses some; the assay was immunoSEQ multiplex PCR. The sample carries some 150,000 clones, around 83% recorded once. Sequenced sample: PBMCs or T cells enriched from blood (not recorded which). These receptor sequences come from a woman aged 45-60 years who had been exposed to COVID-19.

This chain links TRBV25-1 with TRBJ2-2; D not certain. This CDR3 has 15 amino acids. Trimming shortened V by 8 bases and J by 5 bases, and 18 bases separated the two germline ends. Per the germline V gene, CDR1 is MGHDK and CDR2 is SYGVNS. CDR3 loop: CASRDSGAWTGELFF. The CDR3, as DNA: TGTGCCAGCCGCGATTCAGGCGCGTGGACCGGGGAGCTGTTTTTT.

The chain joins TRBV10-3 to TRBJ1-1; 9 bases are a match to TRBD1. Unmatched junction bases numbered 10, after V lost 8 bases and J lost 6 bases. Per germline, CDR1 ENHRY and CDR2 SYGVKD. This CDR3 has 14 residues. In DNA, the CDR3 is TGTGCCATCGCGCGACAGGGGGTTAACGCTGAAGCTTTCTTT. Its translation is CAIARQGVNAEAFF.

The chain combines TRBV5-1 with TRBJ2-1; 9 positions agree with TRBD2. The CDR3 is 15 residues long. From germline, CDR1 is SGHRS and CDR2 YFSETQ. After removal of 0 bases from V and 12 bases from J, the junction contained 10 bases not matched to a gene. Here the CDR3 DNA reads TGCGCCAGCAGCTTGGCTATGGCGGGGGGGCAGGGGCAGTTCTTC. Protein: CASSLAMAGGQGQFF.

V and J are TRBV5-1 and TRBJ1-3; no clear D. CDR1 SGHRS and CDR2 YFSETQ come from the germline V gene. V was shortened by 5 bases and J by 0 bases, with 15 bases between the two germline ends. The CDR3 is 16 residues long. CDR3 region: CASRPDGGFSGNTIYF. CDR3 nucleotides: TGCGCCAGCAGACCCGACGGAGGATTCTCTGGAAACACCATATATTTT.

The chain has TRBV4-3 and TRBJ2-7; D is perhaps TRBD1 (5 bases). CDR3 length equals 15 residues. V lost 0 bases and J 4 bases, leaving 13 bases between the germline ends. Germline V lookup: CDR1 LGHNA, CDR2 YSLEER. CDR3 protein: CASSQDRGTAYEQYF. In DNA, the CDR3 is TGCGCCAGCAGCCAAGATAGGGGAACCGCTTACGAGCAGTACTTC.

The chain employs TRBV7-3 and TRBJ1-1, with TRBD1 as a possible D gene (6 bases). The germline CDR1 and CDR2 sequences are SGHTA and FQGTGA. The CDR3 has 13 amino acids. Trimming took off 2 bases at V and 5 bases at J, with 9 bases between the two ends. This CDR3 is CASSLRQGTEAFF. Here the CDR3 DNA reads TGTGCCAGCAGCTTACGGCAGGGGACTGAAGCTTTCTTT.

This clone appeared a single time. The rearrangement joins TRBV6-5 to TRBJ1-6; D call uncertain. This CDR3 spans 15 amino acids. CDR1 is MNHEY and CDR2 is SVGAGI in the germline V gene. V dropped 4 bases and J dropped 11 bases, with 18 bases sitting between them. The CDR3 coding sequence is TGTGCCAGCAGTTCCGAGCGGAGGGAATTAGCACCCCTCCACTTT. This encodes CASSSERRELAPLHF.

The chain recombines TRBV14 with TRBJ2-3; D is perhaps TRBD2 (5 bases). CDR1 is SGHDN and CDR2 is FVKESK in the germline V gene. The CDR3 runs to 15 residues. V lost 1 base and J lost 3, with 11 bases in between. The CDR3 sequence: CASSQVLGGTDTQYF. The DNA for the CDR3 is TGTGCCAGCAGCCAAGTCCTAGGAGGAACAGATACGCAGTATTTT.

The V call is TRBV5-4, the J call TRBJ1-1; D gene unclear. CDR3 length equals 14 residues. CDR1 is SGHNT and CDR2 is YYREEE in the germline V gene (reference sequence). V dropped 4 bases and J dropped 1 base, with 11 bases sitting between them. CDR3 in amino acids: CASSLEQENTEAFF. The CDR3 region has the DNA TGTGCCAGCAGCCTGGAGCAGGAGAACACTGAAGCTTTCTTT.

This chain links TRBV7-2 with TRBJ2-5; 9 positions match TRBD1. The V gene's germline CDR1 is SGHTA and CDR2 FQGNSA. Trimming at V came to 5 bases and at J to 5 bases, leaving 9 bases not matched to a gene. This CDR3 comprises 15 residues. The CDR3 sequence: CASSPDRGPQETQYF. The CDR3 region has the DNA TGTGCCAGCAGCCCGGACAGGGGTCCTCAGGAGACCCAGTACTTC.

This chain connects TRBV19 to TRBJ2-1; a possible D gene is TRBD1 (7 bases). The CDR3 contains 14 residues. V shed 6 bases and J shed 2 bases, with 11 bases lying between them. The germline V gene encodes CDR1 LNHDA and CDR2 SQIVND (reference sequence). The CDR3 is CASSPGGPYNEQFF. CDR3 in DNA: TGTGCCAGTAGCCCAGGGGGGCCCTACAATGAGCAGTTCTTC.

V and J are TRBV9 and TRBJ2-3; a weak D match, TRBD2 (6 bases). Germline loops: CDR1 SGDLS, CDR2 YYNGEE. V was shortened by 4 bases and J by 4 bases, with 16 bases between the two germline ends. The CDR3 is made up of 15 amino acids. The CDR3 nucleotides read TGTGCCAGCAGCTCATTTGGAGGGGCTTCAGATACGCAGTATTTT. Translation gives CASSSFGGASDTQYF.

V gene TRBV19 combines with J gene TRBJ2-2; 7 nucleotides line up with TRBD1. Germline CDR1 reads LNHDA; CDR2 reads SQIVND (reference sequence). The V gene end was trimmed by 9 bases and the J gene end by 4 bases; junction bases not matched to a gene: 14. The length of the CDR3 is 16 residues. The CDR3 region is CASKILPGGPTGELFF. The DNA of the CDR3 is TGTGCCAGCAAGATACTCCCAGGGGGTCCCACCGGGGAGCTGTTTTTT.

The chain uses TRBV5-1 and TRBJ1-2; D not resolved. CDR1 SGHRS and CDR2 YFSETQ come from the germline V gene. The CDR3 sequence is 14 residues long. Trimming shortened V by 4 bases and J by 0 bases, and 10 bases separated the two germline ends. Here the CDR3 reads CASSTQTSNYGYTF. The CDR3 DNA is TGCGCCAGCAGCACGCAAACATCTAACTATGGCTACACCTTC.

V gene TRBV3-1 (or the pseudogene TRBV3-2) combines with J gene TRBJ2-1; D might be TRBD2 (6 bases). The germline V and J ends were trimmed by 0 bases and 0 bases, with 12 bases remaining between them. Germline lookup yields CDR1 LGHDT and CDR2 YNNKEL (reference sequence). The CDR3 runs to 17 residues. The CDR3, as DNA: TGTGCCAGCAGCCAAGAAGGGTTGCGGGGCTCCTACAATGAGCAGTTCTTC. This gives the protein CASSQEGLRGSYNEQFF.

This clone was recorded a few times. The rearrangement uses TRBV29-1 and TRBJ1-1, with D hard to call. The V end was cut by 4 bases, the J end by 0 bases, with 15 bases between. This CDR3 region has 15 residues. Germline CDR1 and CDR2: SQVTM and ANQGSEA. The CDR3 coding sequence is TGCAGCGTTGTTGAGGGCAGCCCCATGAACACTGAAGCTTTCTTT. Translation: CSVVEGSPMNTEAFF.

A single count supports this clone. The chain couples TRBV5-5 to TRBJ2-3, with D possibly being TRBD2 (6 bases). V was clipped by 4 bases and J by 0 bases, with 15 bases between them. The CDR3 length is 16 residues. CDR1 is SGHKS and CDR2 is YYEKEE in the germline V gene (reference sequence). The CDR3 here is CASSPRTIGSTDTQYF. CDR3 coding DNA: TGTGCCAGCAGCCCCCGGACTATTGGAAGCACAGATACGCAGTATTTT.

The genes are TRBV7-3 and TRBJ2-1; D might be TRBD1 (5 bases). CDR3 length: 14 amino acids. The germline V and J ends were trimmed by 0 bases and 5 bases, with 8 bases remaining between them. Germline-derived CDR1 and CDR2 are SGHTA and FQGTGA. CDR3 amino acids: CASSLTGVDNEQFF. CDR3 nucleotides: TGTGCCAGCAGCTTAACAGGGGTCGACAATGAGCAGTTCTTC.

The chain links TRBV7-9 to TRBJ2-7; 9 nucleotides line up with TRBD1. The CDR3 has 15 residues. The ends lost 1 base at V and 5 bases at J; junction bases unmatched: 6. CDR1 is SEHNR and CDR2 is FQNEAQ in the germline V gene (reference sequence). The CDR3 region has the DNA TGTGCCAGCAGCTTAGTTGTGGGACAGGGCCACGAGCAGTACTTC. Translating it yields CASSLVVGQGHEQYF.